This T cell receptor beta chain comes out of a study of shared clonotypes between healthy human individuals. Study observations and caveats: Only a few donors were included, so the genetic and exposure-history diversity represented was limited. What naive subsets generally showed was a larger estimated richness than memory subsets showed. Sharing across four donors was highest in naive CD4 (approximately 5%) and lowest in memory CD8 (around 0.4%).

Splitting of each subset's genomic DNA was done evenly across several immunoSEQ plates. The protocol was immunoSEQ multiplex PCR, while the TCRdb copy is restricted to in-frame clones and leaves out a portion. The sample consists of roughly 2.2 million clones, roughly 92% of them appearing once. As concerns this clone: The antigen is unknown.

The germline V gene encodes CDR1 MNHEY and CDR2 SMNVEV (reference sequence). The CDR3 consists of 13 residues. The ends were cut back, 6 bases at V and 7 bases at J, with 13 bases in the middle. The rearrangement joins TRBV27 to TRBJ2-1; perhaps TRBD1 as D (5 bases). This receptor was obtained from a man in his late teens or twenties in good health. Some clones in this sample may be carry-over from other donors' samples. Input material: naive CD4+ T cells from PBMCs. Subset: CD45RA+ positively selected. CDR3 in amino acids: CASRAQGVNEQFF. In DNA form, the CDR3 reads TGTGCCAGCAGGGCGCAGGGTGTTAATGAGCAGTTCTTC.